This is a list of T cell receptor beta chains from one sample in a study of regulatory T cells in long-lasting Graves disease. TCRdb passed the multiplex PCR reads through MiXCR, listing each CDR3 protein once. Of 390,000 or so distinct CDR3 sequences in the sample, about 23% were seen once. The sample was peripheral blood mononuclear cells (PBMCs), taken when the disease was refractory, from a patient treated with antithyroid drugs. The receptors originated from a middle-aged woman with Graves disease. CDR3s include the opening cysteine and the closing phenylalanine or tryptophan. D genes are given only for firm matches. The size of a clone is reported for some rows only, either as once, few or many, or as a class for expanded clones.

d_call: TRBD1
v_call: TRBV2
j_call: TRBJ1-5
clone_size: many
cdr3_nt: TGTGCCAGCAGTCGACAGGGGTATCAGCCCCAGCATTTT
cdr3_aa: CASSRQGYQPQHF

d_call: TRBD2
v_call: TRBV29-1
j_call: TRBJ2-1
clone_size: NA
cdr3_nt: TGCAGCTCACGGACTAGCGGGCAGTATCGGTCCTACAATGAGCAGTTCTTC
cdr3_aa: CSSRTSGQYRSYNEQFF

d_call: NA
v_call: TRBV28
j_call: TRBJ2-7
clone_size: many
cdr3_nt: TGTGCCAGCAGTCCCCGGTGGCCACTTAGGGGCGAGCAGTACTTC
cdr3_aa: CASSPRWPLRGEQYF

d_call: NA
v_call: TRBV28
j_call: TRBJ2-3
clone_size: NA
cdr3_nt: TGTGCCATCAGTGTCGATACGCAGTATTTT
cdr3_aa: CAISVDTQYF

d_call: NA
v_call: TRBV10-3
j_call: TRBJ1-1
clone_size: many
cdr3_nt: TGTGCCATCAGCCCAGGGCTGTACACTGAAGCTTTCTTT
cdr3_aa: CAISPGLYTEAFF

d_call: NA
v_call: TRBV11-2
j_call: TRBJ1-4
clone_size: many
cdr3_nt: TGTGCCAGCAGCTTACGGGGTGGTATTAATGAAAAACTGTTTTTT
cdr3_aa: CASSLRGGINEKLFF

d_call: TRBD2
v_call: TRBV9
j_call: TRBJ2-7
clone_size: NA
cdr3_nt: TGTGCCAGCAGCGTAGATCTCGCGGGAGGGACCTACGAGCAGTACTTC
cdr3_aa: CASSVDLAGGTYEQYF

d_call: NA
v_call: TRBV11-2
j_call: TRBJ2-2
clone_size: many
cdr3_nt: TGTGCCAGCAGCTTAGTGTTCTCGAACACCGGGGAGCTGTTTTTT
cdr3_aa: CASSLVFSNTGELFF

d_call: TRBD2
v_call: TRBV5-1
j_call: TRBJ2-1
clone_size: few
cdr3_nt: TGCGCCAGCAGCCTCGGACTAGCGGCGACCTACAATGAGCAGTTCTTC
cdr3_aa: CASSLGLAATYNEQFF

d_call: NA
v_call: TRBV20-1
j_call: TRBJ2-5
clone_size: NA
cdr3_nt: TGCAGTGCTAGAGATAGTAAGCGGGCCCAAGAGACCCAGTACTTC
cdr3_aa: CSARDSKRAQETQYF

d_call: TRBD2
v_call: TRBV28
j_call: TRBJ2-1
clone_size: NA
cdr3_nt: TGTGCCAGCAGTCAACTAGCGGGAGTTGATAATGAGCAGTTCTTC
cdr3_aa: CASSQLAGVDNEQFF

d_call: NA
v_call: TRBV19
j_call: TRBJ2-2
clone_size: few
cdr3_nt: TGTGCCACCCGCGGGTATGACACCGGGGAGCTGTTTTTT
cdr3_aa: CATRGYDTGELFF

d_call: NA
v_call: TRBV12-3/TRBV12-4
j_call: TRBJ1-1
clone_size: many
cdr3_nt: TGTGCCAGCAGCCCCAGGGGACTGAACACTGAAGCTTTCTTT
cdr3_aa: CASSPRGLNTEAFF

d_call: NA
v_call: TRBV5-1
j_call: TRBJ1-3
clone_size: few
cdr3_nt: TGCGCCAGCAGCTTGGTCGGTCGGGACACCATATATTTT
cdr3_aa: CASSLVGRDTIYF

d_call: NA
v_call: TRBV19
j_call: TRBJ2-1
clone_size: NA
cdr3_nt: TGTGCCAGTAGTATAGGGACAGAGTCGTCCTACAATGAGCAGTTCTTC
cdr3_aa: CASSIGTESSYNEQFF

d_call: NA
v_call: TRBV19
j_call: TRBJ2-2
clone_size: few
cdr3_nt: TGTGCCAGTAGTATTCCCGGGAACACCGGGGAGCTGTTTTTT
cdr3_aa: CASSIPGNTGELFF

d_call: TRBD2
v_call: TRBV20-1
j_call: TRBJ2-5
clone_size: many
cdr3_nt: TGCAGTGCTATTGCTAGCGGGAGTGACCAGTACTTC
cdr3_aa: CSAIASGSDQYF

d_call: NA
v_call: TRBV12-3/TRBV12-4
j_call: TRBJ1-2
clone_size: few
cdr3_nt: TGTGCCAGCAGTTTAAGAGAGGGTGGGGGCTACACCTTC
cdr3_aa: CASSLREGGGYTF

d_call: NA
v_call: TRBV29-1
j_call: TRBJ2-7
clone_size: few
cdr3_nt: TGCAGCGTTGAAGAGGTTGGCTACGAGCAGTACTTC
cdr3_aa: CSVEEVGYEQYF

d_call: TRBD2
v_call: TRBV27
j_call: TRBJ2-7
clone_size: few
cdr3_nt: TGTGCCAGCAGTTCGGGGGAGGGGTACGAGCAGTACTTC
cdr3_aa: CASSSGEGYEQYF

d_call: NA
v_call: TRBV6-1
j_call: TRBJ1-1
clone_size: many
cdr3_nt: TGTGCCAGCAGCACAGGGAAGGTTGGGAGTGACACTGAAGCTTTCTTT
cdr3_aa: CASSTGKVGSDTEAFF

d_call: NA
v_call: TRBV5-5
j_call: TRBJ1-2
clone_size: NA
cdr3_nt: TGTGCCAGCAGCTTGGGGACAAGGGGCTTTGGCTACACCTTC
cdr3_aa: CASSLGTRGFGYTF

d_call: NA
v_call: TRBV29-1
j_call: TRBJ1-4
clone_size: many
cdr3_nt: TGCAGCGTTGAATATGGGATTAATAATGAAAAACTGTTTTTT
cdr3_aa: CSVEYGINNEKLFF

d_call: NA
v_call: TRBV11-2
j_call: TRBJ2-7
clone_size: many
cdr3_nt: TGTGCCAGCAGCTTAGAACGTCAGCAGTACTTC
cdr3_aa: CASSLERQQYF

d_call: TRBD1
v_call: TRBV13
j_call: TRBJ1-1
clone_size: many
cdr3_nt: TGTGCCAGCAGTCCAACCGGGACAGTTCTAACGATGAACACTGAAGCTTTCTTT
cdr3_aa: CASSPTGTVLTMNTEAFF

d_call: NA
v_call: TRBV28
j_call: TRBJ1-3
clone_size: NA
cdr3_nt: TGTGCCGAGGGGGGAGTGGGAGAAAACACCATATATTTT
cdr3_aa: CAEGGVGENTIYF

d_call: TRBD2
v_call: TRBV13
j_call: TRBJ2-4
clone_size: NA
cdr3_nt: TGTGCCAGCAGCGCTAGCGGGAGGGCGGGCAAAAACATTCAGTACTTC
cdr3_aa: CASSASGRAGKNIQYF

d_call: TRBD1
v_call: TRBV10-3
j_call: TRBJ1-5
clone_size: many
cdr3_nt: TGTGCCATCAGTGAGGAGGGGGCGCCTTATAGCAATCAGCCCCAGCATTTT
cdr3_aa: CAISEEGAPYSNQPQHF

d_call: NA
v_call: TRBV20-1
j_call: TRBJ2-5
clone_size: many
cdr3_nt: TGCAGTGCTGGAAGACAGCTTAAAAAAGAGACCCAGTACTTC
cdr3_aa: CSAGRQLKKETQYF